The clone carrying this TCR beta chain was recorded at least ten times. Its antigen is unknown. With the read ending 3 residues before the CDR3 end, the germline J gene is used to fill in that end. The length of the CDR3 is 15 residues. Germline values: CDR1 SGHRS, CDR2 YFSETQ. Trimming took 7 bases from V and 0 from J; bases not matched to a gene: 10. Control and CVID samples contributed equal amounts of genomic DNA. TCRdb's table, derived via immunoSEQ multiplex PCR, lists solely in-frame clones and lacks some. The table lists more than 30,000 clones, with no singletons. This record belongs to a study of T cell clonality in common variable immunodeficiency. Study results and caveats: Common variable immunodeficiency TCR beta sequences reportedly had fewer deletions and N-nucleotide insertions.

Both groups were predominantly of Caucasian heritage. The sample consisted of peripheral blood mononuclear cells. The receptor was isolated from a person between 18 and 69 years old in good health. The J gene is TRBJ2-7, the V gene TRBV5-1; 7 bases are a match to TRBD1. CDR3 sequence: CASAPVDRSSYEQYF. The covered CDR3 bases are TGCGCCAGCGCCCCAGTGGACAGGAGCTCCTACGAG. Combining the CDR3 with reference TRBV5-1 and TRBJ2-7 gives the whole variable domain KAGVTQTPRYLIKTRGQQVTLSCSPISGHRSVSWYQQTPGQGLQFLFEYFSETQRNKGNFPGRFSGRQFSNSRSEMNVSTLELGDSALYLCASAPVDRSSYEQYFGPGTRLTVT.